This TCR beta chain was identified during a study of T cells in localized non-small cell lung cancer. About this clone itself: No antigen is known for it.

The J segment lost 3 bases and the V segment lost 10 bases, leaving 5 bases of the junction unmatched. Germline CDR1 is MNHGY and CDR2 is SAAAGT. The CDR3 totals 13 residues. The data were produced by immunoSEQ multiplex PCR, yet TCRdb's version contains in-frame clones alone and is incomplete. The table records 1,500 or so clones, 26% of them present only once. General study results and limits: Elevated circulating T cell density in blood was associated with longer overall survival.

This clonotype was obtained from a male donor aged 60 or older with stage II lung adenocarcinoma. The genes are TRBV6-8 and TRBJ2-7; 11 nucleotides align to TRBD1. The source material was normal lung tissue next to the tumor, sampled before any cancer treatment. In DNA form, the CDR3 reads TGTGCCACCTCCGGGACAGGGGGCTACGAGCAGTACTTC. Amino acids: CATSGTGGYEQYF.